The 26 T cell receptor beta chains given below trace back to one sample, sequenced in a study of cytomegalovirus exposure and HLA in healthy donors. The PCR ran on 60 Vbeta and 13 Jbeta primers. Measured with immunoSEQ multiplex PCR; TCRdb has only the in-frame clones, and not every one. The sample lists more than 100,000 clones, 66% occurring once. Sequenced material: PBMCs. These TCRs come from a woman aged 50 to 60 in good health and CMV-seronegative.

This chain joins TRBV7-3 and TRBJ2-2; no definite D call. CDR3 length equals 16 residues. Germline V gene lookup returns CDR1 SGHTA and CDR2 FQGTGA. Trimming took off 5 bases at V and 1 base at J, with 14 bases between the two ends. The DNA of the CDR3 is TGTGCCAGCAGCCTCCAATTCTCCGGGAACACCGGGGAGCTGTTTTTT. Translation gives CASSLQFSGNTGELFF.

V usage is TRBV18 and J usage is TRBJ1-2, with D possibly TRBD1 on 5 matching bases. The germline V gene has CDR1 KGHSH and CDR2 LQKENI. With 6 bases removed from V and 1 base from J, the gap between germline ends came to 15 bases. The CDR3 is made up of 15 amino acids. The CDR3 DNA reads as TGTGCCAGCTCGCCTCAGGGTGAGATTAACTATGGCTACACCTTC. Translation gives CASSPQGEINYGYTF.

This chain's CDR3 is CASKTTGIGSDTQYF. The CDR3 DNA is TGTGCCAGTAAAACTACAGGGATTGGGTCAGATACGCAGTATTTT. The chain recombines TRBV6-1 with TRBJ2-3; the D gene is possibly TRBD1 (6 bases). The CDR3 has 15 amino acids. The ends were cut back, 9 bases at V and 4 bases at J, with 20 bases in the middle. CDR1 is MNHNS and CDR2 is SASEGT in the germline V gene.

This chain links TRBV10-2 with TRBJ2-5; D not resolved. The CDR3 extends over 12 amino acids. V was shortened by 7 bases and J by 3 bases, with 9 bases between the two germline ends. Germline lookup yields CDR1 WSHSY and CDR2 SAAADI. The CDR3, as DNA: TGCGCCAGCACCGCGAGGAAAGAGACCCAGTACTTC. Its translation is CASTARKETQYF.

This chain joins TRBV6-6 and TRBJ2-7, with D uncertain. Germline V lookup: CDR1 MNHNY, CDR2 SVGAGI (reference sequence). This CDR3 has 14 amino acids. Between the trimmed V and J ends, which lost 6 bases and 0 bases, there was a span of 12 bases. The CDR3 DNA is TGTGCCAGCAGCCGCGCCGCGAGCTCCTACGAGCAGTACTTC. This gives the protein CASSRAASSYEQYF.

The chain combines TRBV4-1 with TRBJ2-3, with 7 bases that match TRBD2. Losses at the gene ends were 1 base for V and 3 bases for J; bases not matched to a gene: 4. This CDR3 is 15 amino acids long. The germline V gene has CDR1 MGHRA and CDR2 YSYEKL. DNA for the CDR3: TGCGCCAGCAGCCAAGCGGGGGGTTGGACAGATACGCAGTATTTT. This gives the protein CASSQAGGWTDTQYF.

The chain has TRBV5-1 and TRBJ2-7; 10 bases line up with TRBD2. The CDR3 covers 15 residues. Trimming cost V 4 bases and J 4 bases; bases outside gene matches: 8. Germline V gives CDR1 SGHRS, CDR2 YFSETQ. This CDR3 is CASSRAGGFLYEQYF. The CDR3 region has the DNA TGCGCCAGCAGCAGAGCGGGGGGGTTCCTTTACGAGCAGTACTTC.

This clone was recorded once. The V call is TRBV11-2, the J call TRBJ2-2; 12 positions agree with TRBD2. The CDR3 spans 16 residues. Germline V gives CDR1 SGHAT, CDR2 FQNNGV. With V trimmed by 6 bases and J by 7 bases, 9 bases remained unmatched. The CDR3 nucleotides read TGTGCCAGCAGAGGTCTAGCGGGAGGGCTGGTCGGGGAGCTGTTTTTT. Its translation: CASRGLAGGLVGELFF.

The CDR3, as DNA: TGTGCCAGCAGTGAAAACCCCACGGCTAGCGGGGTCGATACGCAGTATTTT. Its translation is CASSENPTASGVDTQYF. The chain links TRBV6-1 to TRBJ2-3, with 9 nucleotides matching TRBD2. The germline gives CDR1 MNHNS, CDR2 SASEGT. The V and J ends lost 2 bases and 6 bases, in that order; junction bases with no gene match: 12. CDR3 length: 17 residues.

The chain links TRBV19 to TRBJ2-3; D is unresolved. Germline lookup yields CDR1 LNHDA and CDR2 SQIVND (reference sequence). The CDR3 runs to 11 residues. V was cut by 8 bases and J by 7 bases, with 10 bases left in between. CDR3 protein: CASLDLYTQYF. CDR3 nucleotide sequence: TGTGCCAGTTTAGATCTTTATACGCAGTATTTT.

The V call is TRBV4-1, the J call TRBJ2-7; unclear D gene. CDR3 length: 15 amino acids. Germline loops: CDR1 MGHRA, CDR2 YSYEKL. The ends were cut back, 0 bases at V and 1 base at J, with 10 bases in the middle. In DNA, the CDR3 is TGCGCCAGCAGCCAAGATTTCCACGGGTCCTACGAGCAGTACTTC. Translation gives CASSQDFHGSYEQYF.

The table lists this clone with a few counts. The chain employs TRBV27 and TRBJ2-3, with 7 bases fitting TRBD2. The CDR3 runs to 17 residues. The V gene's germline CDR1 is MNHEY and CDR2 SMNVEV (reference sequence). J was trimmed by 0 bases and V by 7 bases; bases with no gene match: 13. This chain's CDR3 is CASTPYGSGASTDTQYF. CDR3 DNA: TGTGCCAGCACACCCTACGGAAGCGGGGCAAGCACAGATACGCAGTATTTT.

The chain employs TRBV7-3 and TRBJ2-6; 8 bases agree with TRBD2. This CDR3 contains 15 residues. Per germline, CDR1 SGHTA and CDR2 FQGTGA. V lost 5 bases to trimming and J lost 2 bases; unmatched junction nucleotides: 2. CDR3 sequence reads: CASSQAGAGANVLTF. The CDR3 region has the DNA TGTGCCAGCAGCCAAGCGGGAGCTGGGGCCAACGTCCTGACTTTC.

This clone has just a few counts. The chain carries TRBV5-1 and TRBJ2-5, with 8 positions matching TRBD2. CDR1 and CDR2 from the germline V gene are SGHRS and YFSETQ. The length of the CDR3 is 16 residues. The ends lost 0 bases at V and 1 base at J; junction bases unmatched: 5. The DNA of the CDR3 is TGCGCCAGCAGCTTGGGTAGCGGGGTAGGCCAAGAGACCCAGTACTTC. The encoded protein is CASSLGSGVGQETQYF.

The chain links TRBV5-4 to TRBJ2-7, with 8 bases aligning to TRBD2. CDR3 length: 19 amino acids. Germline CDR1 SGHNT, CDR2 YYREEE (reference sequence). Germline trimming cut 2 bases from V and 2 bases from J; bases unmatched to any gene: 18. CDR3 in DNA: TGTGCCAGCAGCTTCCCACAGGGTGAGGATAGCGGGATTACCTACGAGCAGTACTTC. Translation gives CASSFPQGEDSGITYEQYF.

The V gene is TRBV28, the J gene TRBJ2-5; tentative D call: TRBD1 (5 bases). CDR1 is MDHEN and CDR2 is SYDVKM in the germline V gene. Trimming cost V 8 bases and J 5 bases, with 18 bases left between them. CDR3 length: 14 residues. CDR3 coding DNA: TGTGCCAGCCAAACCTCGGACAAATGGGAGACCCAGTACTTC. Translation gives CASQTSDKWETQYF.

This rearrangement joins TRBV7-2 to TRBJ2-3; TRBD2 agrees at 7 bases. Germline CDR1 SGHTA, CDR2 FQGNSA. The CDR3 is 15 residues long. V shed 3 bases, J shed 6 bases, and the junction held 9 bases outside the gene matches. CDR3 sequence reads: CASSFLTAGTDTQYF. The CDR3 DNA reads TGTGCCAGCAGCTTCCTTACAGCGGGGACCGATACGCAGTATTTT.

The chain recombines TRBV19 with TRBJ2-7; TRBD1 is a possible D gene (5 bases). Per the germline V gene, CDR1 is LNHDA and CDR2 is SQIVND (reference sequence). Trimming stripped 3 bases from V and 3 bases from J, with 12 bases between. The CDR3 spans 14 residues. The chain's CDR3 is CASSIRQSYYEQYF. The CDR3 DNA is TGTGCCAGTAGTATCCGACAGAGCTACTACGAGCAGTACTTC.

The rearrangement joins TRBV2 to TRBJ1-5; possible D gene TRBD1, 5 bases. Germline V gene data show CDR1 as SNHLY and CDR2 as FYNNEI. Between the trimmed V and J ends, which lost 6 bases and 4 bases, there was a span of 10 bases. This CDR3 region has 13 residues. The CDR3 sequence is CASRTQGNQPQHF. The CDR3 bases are TGTGCCAGCAGAACGCAGGGAAATCAGCCCCAGCATTTT.

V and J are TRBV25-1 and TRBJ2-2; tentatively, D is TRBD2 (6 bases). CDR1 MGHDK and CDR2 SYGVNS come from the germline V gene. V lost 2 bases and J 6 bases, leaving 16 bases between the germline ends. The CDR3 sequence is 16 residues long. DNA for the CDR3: TGTGCCAGCAGTGAAAGCCTAGCGAGGAGTCCCGGGGAGCTGTTTTTT. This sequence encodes CASSESLARSPGELFF.

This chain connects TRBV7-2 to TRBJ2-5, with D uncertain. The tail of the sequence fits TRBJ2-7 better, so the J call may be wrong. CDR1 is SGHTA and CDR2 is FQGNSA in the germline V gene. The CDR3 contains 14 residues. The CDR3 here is CASSLGHRLYEQYF. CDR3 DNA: TGTGCCAGCAGCTTGGGCCACCGTCTCTACGAGCAGTACTTC.

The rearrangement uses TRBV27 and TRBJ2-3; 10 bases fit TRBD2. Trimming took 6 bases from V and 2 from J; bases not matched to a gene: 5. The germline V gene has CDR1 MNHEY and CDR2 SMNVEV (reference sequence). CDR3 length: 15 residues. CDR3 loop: CASRVLAGNTDTQYF. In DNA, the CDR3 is TGTGCCAGCAGGGTACTAGCGGGAAACACAGATACGCAGTATTTT.

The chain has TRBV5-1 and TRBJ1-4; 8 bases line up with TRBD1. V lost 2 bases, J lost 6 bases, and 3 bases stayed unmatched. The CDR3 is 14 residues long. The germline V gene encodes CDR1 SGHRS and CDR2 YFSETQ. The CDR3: CASSLQGVDEKLFF. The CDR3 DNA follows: TGCGCCAGCAGCTTACAGGGGGTTGATGAAAAACTGTTTTTT.

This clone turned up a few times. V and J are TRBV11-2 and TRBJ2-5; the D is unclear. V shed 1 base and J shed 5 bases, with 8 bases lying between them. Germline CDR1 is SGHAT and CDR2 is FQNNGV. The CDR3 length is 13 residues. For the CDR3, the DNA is TGTGCCAGCAGCTTAGGCCTATTCGAGACCCAGTACTTC. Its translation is CASSLGLFETQYF.

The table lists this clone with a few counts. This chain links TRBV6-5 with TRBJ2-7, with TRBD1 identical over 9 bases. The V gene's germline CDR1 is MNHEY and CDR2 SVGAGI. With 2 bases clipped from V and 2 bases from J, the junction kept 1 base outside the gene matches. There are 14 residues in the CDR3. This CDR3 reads CASSYGQGPYEQYF. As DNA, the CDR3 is TGTGCCAGCAGTTACGGACAGGGGCCCTACGAGCAGTACTTC.

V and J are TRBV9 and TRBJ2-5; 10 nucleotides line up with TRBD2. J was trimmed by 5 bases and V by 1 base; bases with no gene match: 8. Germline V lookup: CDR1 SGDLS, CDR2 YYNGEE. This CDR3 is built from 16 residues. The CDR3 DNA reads TGTGCCAGCAGCGTATCCAGCGGGAGGGCGGGGGAGACCCAGTACTTC. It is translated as CASSVSSGRAGETQYF.